This T cell receptor (beta chain) derives from a study of T cell responses to AZD1222 COVID-19 vaccine. Measured with immunoSEQ multiplex PCR; TCRdb has only the in-frame clones, and not every one. Of about 140,000 clones listed, approximately 94% are singletons. This clone was counted a single time. The germline V gene encodes CDR1 DFQATT and CDR2 SNEGSKA (reference sequence). The germline V and J ends were trimmed by 6 bases and 5 bases, with 10 bases remaining between them. The CDR3 extends over 11 amino acids. Sample: peripheral blood, taken on day 0 of AZD1222 vaccination. This TCR was sampled from an adult in good health. The chain is built from TRBV20-1 and TRBJ2-5, with no clear D. The CDR3 region is CSASTWETQYF. DNA for the CDR3: TGCAGTGCCAGCACTTGGGAGACCCAGTACTTC.